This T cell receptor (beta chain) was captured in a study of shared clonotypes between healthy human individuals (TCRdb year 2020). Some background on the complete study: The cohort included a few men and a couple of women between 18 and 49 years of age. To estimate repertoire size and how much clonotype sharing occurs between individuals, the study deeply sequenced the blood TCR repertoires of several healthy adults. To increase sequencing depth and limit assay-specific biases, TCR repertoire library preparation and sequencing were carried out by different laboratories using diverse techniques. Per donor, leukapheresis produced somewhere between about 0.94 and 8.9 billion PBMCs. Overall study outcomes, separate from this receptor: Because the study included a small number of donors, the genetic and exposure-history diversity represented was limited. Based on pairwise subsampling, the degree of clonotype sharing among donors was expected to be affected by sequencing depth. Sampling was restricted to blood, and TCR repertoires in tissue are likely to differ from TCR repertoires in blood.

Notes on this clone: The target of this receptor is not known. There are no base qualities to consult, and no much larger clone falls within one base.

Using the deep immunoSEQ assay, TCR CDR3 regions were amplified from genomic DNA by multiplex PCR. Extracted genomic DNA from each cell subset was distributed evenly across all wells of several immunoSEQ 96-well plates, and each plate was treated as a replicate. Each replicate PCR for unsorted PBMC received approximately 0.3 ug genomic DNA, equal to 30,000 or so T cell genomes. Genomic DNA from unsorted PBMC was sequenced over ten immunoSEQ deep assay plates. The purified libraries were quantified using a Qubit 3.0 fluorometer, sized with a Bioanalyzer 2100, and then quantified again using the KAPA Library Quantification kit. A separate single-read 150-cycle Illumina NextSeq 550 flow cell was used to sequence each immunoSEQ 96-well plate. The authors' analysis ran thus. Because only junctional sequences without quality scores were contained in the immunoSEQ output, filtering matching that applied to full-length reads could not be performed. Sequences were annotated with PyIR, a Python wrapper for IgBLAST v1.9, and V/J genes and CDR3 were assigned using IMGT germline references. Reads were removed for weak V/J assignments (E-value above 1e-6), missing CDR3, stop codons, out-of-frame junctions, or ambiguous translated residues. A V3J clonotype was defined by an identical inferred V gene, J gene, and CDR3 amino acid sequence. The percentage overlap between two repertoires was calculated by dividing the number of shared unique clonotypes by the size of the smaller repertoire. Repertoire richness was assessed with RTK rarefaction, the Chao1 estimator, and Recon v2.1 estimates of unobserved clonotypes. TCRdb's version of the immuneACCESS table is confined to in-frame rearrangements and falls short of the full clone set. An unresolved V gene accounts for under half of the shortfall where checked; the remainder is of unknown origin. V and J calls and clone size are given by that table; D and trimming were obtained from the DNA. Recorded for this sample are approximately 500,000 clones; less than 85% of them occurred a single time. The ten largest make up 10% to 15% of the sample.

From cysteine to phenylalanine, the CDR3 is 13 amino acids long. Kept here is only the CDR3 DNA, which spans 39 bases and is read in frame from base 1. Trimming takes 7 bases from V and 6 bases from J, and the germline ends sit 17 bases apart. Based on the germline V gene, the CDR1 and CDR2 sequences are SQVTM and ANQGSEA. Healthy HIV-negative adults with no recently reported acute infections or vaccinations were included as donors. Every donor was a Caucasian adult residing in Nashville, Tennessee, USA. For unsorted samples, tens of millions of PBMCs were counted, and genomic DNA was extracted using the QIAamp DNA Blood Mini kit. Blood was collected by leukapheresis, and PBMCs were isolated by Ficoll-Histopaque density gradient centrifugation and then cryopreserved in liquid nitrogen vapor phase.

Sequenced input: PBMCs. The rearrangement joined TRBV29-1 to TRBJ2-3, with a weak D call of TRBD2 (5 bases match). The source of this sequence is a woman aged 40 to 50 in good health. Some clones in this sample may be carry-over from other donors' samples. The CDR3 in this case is CSATTGWVDTQYF. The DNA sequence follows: TGCAGCGCTACGACGGGGTGGGTCGATACGCAGTATTTT.